Listed below are T cell receptor beta chains from one sample, sequenced in a study of blood T cell repertoires in COVID-19. Only in-frame clones appear in the TCRdb table, and some are missing; sequencing was by immunoSEQ multiplex PCR. This repertoire shows 200,000 to 250,000 clones, about 86% found once; its top ten account for approximately 6.2%. Input material: peripheral blood. The receptors here all came from a man aged 55 to 70 with acute or convalescent COVID-19. Each CDR3 is given with its conserved first and last residue. The D gene is left open where the match is weak. The size field is filled for only some rows; it gives once, few, many or a size class.

length,D,size,V,J,DNA,CDR3
13,.,.,TRBV7-5,TRBJ1-1,TGTGCCAGACCGGGGCAGGGGGACACTGAAGCTTTCTTT,CARPGQGDTEAFF
13,.,.,TRBV6-5,TRBJ1-2,TGTGCCAGCAGACCCGACGGAGTTAAGGGCTACACCTTC,CASRPDGVKGYTF
13,.,few,TRBV7-6,TRBJ2-5,TGTGCCAGCAGCTTGGAGGGGTCTAGGACCCAGTACTTC,CASSLEGSRTQYF
11,TRBD2,.,TRBV27,TRBJ2-5,TGTGCCAGCAGTTTAGGGGGGGCCCAGTACTTC,CASSLGGAQYF
11,.,.,TRBV20-1,TRBJ1-4,TGCAGTGCTGCCTTGAGGGAGAAACTGTTTTTT,CSAALREKLFF
15,.,.,TRBV6-5,TRBJ1-5,TGTGCCAGCAGTTACTCGAAAGGGGTGAATCAGCCCCAGCATTTT,CASSYSKGVNQPQHF
14,.,.,TRBV7-2,TRBJ2-1,TGTGCCAGCAGCTTCACTAGGACCTACAATGAGCAGTTCTTC,CASSFTRTYNEQFF
16,.,.,TRBV5-4,TRBJ1-4,TGTGCCAGCAGCTTGGGGGGCGGTGGAACCAATGAAAAACTGTTTTTT,CASSLGGGGTNEKLFF
13,TRBD1,.,TRBV6-6,TRBJ1-1,TGTGCCAGCAGTTACGGGCAGGGGGCTGAAGCTTTCTTT,CASSYGQGAEAFF
13,TRBD1,few,TRBV27,TRBJ2-7,TGTGCCAGCAGTAGACAGGGCCTCTACGAGCAGTACTTC,CASSRQGLYEQYF
16,.,.,TRBV4-1,TRBJ2-3,TGCGCCAGCAGCCAAGGTGTCGGGGAGCCTGCAGATACGCAGTATTTT,CASSQGVGEPADTQYF
11,.,few,TRBV29-1,TRBJ2-7,TGCAGCGTTGCGGGCGGAGGCGAGCAGTACTTC,CSVAGGGEQYF
15,.,.,TRBV9,TRBJ1-1,TGTGCCAGCAGCCCTCTTCCCGACAGGCGCACTGAAGCTTTCTTT,CASSPLPDRRTEAFF
15,TRBD2,.,TRBV20-1,TRBJ2-3,TGCAGTGCTAGTAAGAGGGAGCGGGACACAGATACGCAGTATTTT,CSASKRERDTDTQYF
20,TRBD2,.,TRBV9,TRBJ2-7,TGTGCCAGCAGCCCGAGGTGGCAGAGCCGGTCGGCTAGCGGCTCCTACGAGCAGTACTTC,CASSPRWQSRSASGSYEQYF
19,.,.,TRBV19,TRBJ2-6,TGTGCCAGTAGTATGAGGGGAGGCAGGGGGATCTCTGGGGCCAACGTCCTGACTTTC,CASSMRGGRGISGANVLTF
16,TRBD1,.,TRBV18,TRBJ2-4,TGTGCCAGCTCACCTTCGGACAGGGGGGTCAAAAACATTCAGTACTTC,CASSPSDRGVKNIQYF
17,.,few,TRBV30,TRBJ1-5,TGTGCCTGGAGTGTAAGGGACACAGGGTATGGCAATCAGCCCCAGCATTTT,CAWSVRDTGYGNQPQHF
11,.,.,TRBV20-1,TRBJ2-3,TGCAGTGCTACCCTAGGAGATACGCAGTATTTT,CSATLGDTQYF
12,.,.,TRBV5-1,TRBJ1-1,TGCGCCAGCAGCTTGTTCGGGGAAAAAGCTTTCTTT,CASSLFGEKAFF
16,.,few,TRBV6-2/TRBV6-3,TRBJ1-5,TGTGCCAGCAGCCCGGGGGGGTCCCCGGGCAATCAGCCCCAGCATTTT,CASSPGGSPGNQPQHF
14,.,.,TRBV27,TRBJ1-2,TGTGCCAGCAGTTTGAGGACAGATTACTATGGCTACACCTTC,CASSLRTDYYGYTF
13,.,.,TRBV27,TRBJ1-2,TGTGCCAGCTCCTGGGGGCGAAGGGGAGGCTACACCTTC,CASSWGRRGGYTF
18,TRBD1,.,TRBV7-3,TRBJ1-2,TGTGCCAGCAGCTCTACAGGGGAATGGAACCCCCTCCAAGAGGGCTACACCTTC,CASSSTGEWNPLQEGYTF
16,TRBD2,few,TRBV10-3,TRBJ2-7,TGTGCCACGAGACCTCTAGCGGGGAGGGGGAACTACGAGCAGTACTTC,CATRPLAGRGNYEQYF
15,.,.,TRBV28,TRBJ1-4,TGTGCCAGCAGTCCCCCCGGAGGGGGGGGTGAAAAACTGTTTTTT,CASSPPGGGGEKLFF
14,TRBD2,.,TRBV5-4,TRBJ2-7,TGTGCCAGCAGTTCCGGGACTAGTCGTTACGAGCAGTACTTC,CASSSGTSRYEQYF
16,TRBD1,.,TRBV7-3,TRBJ1-2,TGTGCCAGCAGCTTAGTTGGGACAGGGGTGGTAGATGGCTACACCTTC,CASSLVGTGVVDGYTF
15,.,.,TRBV19,TRBJ2-1,TGTGCCAGTAGTATATCAGGGGCTACCTACAATGAGCAGTTCTTC,CASSISGATYNEQFF
15,TRBD1,.,TRBV6-4,TRBJ1-2,TGTGCCAGCAGCCTTGGACAGGGGGCGAGCTATGGCTACACCTTC,CASSLGQGASYGYTF
13,TRBD1,.,TRBV10-3,TRBJ2-7,TGTGCCATCAGGATTGGACAGGCGAACGAGCAGTACTTC,CAIRIGQANEQYF
16,TRBD1,.,TRBV28,TRBJ1-5,TGTGCCAGCAGTCGCCTGGACAGGGGGCTCGGTCAGCCCCAGCATTTT,CASSRLDRGLGQPQHF
14,.,.,TRBV10-2,TRBJ1-1,TGCGCCAGCAGTGAGTCTGGGGGGTTCACTGAAGCTTTCTTT,CASSESGGFTEAFF
16,.,.,TRBV30,TRBJ1-3,TGTGCCTGGAGTTCTCCCCGGGACACTACTGGAAACACCATATATTTT,CAWSSPRDTTGNTIYF
16,TRBD1,.,TRBV6-6,TRBJ2-3,TGTGCCAGCAGTTACGGGACAGGGGGCTTTCCAGATACGCAGTATTTT,CASSYGTGGFPDTQYF
15,.,.,TRBV6-5,TRBJ1-3,TGTGCCAGCAGGCAAACCGCGGGCTCTTCGAACACCATATATTTT,CASRQTAGSSNTIYF
15,TRBD2,.,TRBV15,TRBJ2-1,TGTGCCACCAGCAGAGCTAGCGGGAGTAGGTTTGAGCAGTTCTTC,CATSRASGSRFEQFF
14,TRBD1,.,TRBV28,TRBJ1-1,TGTGCCAGCACACCGACAGGGGGCGAGACTGAAGCTTTCTTT,CASTPTGGETEAFF